These 29 T cell receptor beta chains originate from one sample sequenced in a study of T-cell reconstitution after alpha-beta-depleted transplantation in children. The authors prepared the TCRbeta library with unique molecular identifiers. TCRdb independently ran MiXCR on the PCR reads; one entry per CDR3 protein. Among approximately 190,000 distinct CDR3 sequences listed, around 9.2% were seen once. The sequencing here drew on PBMCs, mostly from graft donor cells, taken 360 days after TCRalphabeta/CD19-depleted stem cell transplant. These receptor sequences come from a male patient aged 2-9 years who had a stem cell transplant for acute myeloid leukemia, so the T cells may come from the graft donor.

This clonotype was counted at least ten times. The CDR3 loop is CASKLTSGTDEQFF. CDR3 nucleotides: TGTGCCAGCAAGTTAACTAGCGGGACGGATGAGCAGTTCTTC. This chain uses TRBV2 with TRBJ2-1; TRBD2 aligns across 10 bases. The ends lost 7 bases at V and 8 bases at J; junction bases unmatched: 8. CDR3 length equals 14 residues. From germline, CDR1 is SNHLY and CDR2 FYNNEI.

A few counts support this clonotype. The chain has TRBV20-1 and TRBJ2-3; TRBD2 agrees at 7 bases. Germline V gene sequence: CDR1 DFQATT, CDR2 SNEGSKA (reference sequence). Trimming cost V 3 bases and J 4 bases; bases outside gene matches: 10. This CDR3 has 15 amino acids. The CDR3 sequence: CSARGGQNGADTQYF. CDR3 in DNA: TGCAGTGCTAGGGGAGGGCAGAACGGGGCAGATACGCAGTATTTT.

The V and J genes are TRBV6-5 and TRBJ2-7; D might be TRBD1 (5 bases). The V end lost 0 bases, the J end lost 4 bases, and 16 bases lay between the germline ends. This CDR3 contains 16 residues. Germline CDR1 MNHEY, CDR2 SVGAGI. The CDR3 coding sequence is TGTGCCAGCAGTTACTCGGCCCCCAGGGTGGGGTACGAGCAGTACTTC. It is translated as CASSYSAPRVGYEQYF.

The rearrangement uses TRBV10-3 and TRBJ2-7; D remains unclear. The CDR3 length is 12 residues. The germline V gene has CDR1 ENHRY and CDR2 SYGVKD. V was trimmed by 3 bases and J by 3 bases, leaving 6 bases between them. Here the CDR3 reads CAISEVDYEQYF. CDR3 bases: TGTGCCATCAGTGAAGTGGACTACGAGCAGTACTTC.

There are many counts of this clonotype. The rearrangement links TRBV10-3 to TRBJ2-1; possibly TRBD1 or TRBD2 for D (6 bases each). V lost 8 bases, J lost 8 bases, and 16 bases lay in between. This CDR3 region has 13 residues. From germline, CDR1 is ENHRY and CDR2 SYGVKD. The CDR3 reads CAIRGLAKYEQFF. The CDR3 bases are TGTGCCATCCGGGGGCTAGCTAAGTATGAGCAGTTCTTC.

This clonotype was detected many times. This chain uses TRBV12-3 or TRBV12-4 with TRBJ2-7; a weak D match, TRBD2 (5 bases). The V end lost 5 bases, the J end lost 4 bases, and 9 bases lay between the germline ends. This CDR3 spans 12 amino acids. The CDR3 sequence: CASSSRDYEQYF. The CDR3 nucleotides read TGTGCCAGCAGTAGTCGGGATTACGAGCAGTACTTC.

In its sample, this clonotype was seen a few times. This chain connects TRBV12-3 or TRBV12-4 to TRBJ2-1, with 8 bases identical to TRBD2. There are 15 residues in the CDR3. Trimming took 6 bases from V and 9 from J; bases not matched to a gene: 13. In nucleotides, the CDR3 is TGTGCCAGCAGGGGGGGGCAAGCGGGAGTGGGTGAGCAGTTCTTC. It is translated as CASRGGQAGVGEQFF.

This sequence joins TRBV12-3 or TRBV12-4 and TRBJ1-2, with a possible D match to TRBD1 (5 bases). The ends were cut back, 6 bases at V and 3 bases at J, with 11 bases in the middle. This CDR3 has 13 residues. Written as DNA, the CDR3 is TGTGCCAGCAGCCACCGCAGGGACTATGGCTACACCTTC. It specifies CASSHRRDYGYTF.

The chain combines TRBV5-1 with TRBJ1-1, with a weak D call TRBD1 (5 bases). V lost 4 bases and J lost 5, with 21 bases in between. The CDR3 runs 16 residues. Germline-derived CDR1 and CDR2 are SGHRS and YFSETQ. The CDR3 DNA reads TGCGCCAGCAGCACGAACAGTGGCTCTCAGGGTACTGAAGCTTTCTTT. This sequence encodes CASSTNSGSQGTEAFF.

This clonotype was counted at least ten times. V and J are TRBV12-3 or TRBV12-4 and TRBJ2-1; TRBD1 agrees at 8 bases. V was pared by 6 bases and J by 8 bases, with 6 bases of the junction left unmatched. The CDR3 covers 13 residues. The CDR3 protein is CASSLDRVDEQFF. CDR3 DNA sequence: TGTGCCAGCAGCCTGGACAGGGTCGATGAGCAGTTCTTC.

Only a few counts were recorded for this clonotype. The rearrangement links TRBV6-5 to TRBJ1-1; possibly TRBD1 for D (5 bases). Per germline, CDR1 MNHEY and CDR2 SVGAGI. Trimming pared 2 bases from V and 1 base from J, leaving 8 bases between. CDR3 length: 14 residues. CDR3 sequence (DNA): TGTGCCAGCAGTTACCGGGACCCGAACACTGAAGCTTTCTTT. It translates to CASSYRDPNTEAFF.

This clonotype was detected only a few times. This chain links TRBV7-2 with TRBJ2-5, with 7 bases fitting TRBD1. Germline V CDR1 and CDR2: SGHTA, FQGNSA. There are 16 residues in the CDR3. Trimming at V came to 4 bases and at J to 5 bases, leaving 13 bases not matched to a gene. CDR3 coding DNA: TGTGCCAGCAGCTCCCTCTTGACAGGGTGGTGGGAGACCCAGTACTTC. Translation: CASSSLLTGWWETQYF. Full variable domain (outside the CDR3, taken from reference TRBV7-2 and TRBJ2-5): GAGVSQSPSNKVTEKGKDVELRCDPISGHTALYWYRQSLGQGLEFLIYFQGNSAPDKSGLPSDRFSAERTGGSVSTLTIQRTQQEDSAVYLCASSSLLTGWWETQYFGPGTRLLVL.

This chain joins TRBV20-1 and TRBJ1-6; possible D gene TRBD1, 5 bases. V shed 0 bases and J shed 5 bases, with 5 bases lying between them. The CDR3 sequence is 13 residues long. Germline values: CDR1 DFQATT, CDR2 SNEGSKA (reference sequence). CDR3 sequence reads: CSAREQDNSPLHF. In nucleotides, the CDR3 is TGCAGTGCTAGAGAACAGGATAATTCACCCCTCCACTTT.

The chain carries TRBV12-3 or TRBV12-4 and TRBJ2-3; D is ambiguous. Trimming left V 2 bases short and J 10 bases short, with 10 bases between. This CDR3 spans 12 amino acids. The DNA of the CDR3 is TGTGCCAGCAGTTTACCCCGATTGGCGCAGTATTTT. Protein: CASSLPRLAQYF.

The V call is TRBV14, the J call TRBJ2-5; maybe TRBD1 (5 bases). CDR3 length: 16 amino acids. Germline V gene data show CDR1 as SGHDN and CDR2 as FVKESK. V was shortened by 0 bases and J by 5 bases, with 16 bases between the two germline ends. The CDR3 DNA sequence: TGTGCCAGCAGCCAAGAGGGCGCAGGGCTCCGGGAGACCCAGTACTTC. Translating gives CASSQEGAGLRETQYF.

This clonotype was observed at least ten times. V usage is TRBV12-3 or TRBV12-4 and J usage is TRBJ2-2; 9 positions agree with TRBD1. Trimming took 6 bases from V and 0 from J; bases not matched to a gene: 2. There are 15 residues in the CDR3. The CDR3 region is CASRGTGSNTGELFF. The DNA for the CDR3 is TGTGCCAGCAGGGGGACAGGGTCGAACACCGGGGAGCTGTTTTTT.

This chain links TRBV12-3 or TRBV12-4 with TRBJ2-3; D unclear. The V gene lost 4 bases and the J gene lost 4 bases, with 6 bases spanning the gap. The CDR3 is 12 residues long. This chain's CDR3 is CASSWASDTQYF. Here the CDR3 DNA reads TGTGCCAGCAGTTGGGCTTCAGATACGCAGTATTTT.

This clonotype has a count of ten or more. This rearrangement joins TRBV20-1 to TRBJ2-7, with 8 nucleotides matching TRBD1. Germline V gene sequence: CDR1 DFQATT, CDR2 SNEGSKA (reference sequence). This CDR3 has 13 amino acids. The trim removed 5 bases at V and 5 bases at J, leaving 8 bases unmatched. This CDR3 is CSARQGLTDEQYV. As DNA, the CDR3 is TGCAGTGCTCGACAGGGGCTTACTGACGAGCAGTACGTC.

This clonotype was seen at least ten times. The V gene is TRBV10-3, the J gene TRBJ1-5; D uncertain. CDR3 length equals 14 residues. Deletions cut 5 bases from V and 0 bases from J, with 8 bases between. Germline V gene sequence: CDR1 ENHRY, CDR2 SYGVKD. The CDR3 reads CAISHADSNQPQHF. The CDR3 DNA sequence: TGTGCCATCAGTCACGCGGATAGCAATCAGCCCCAGCATTTT.

This clonotype was seen more than once but under ten times. This rearrangement joins TRBV6-2 or TRBV6-3 to TRBJ2-7; D assignment may be TRBD1 or TRBD2 (5 bases each). There are 12 residues in the CDR3. Germline V CDR1 and CDR2: MNHEY, SVGEGT. Trimming took off 2 bases at V and 6 bases at J, with 8 bases between the two ends. The CDR3 reads CASSYGGFEQYF. CDR3 DNA: TGTGCCAGCAGTTACGGGGGTTTCGAGCAGTACTTC.

The table lists this clonotype with many counts. The CDR3 region has the DNA TGTGCCAGCAGCTTGGCCTTGGCAGAGCAGTTCTTC. This codes for CASSLALAEQFF. The V gene is TRBV5-5, the J gene TRBJ2-1; no clear D gene. Trimming left V 0 bases short and J 10 bases short, with 8 bases between. The CDR3 runs to 12 residues. Germline V gene lookup returns CDR1 SGHKS and CDR2 YYEKEE (reference sequence).

There are a few counts of this clonotype. The V gene is TRBV14, the J gene TRBJ2-5, with 14 bases lining up with TRBD2. CDR3 length: 17 amino acids. V was pared by 3 bases and J by 4 bases, with 7 bases of the junction left unmatched. Germline-derived CDR1 and CDR2 are SGHDN and FVKESK. DNA for the CDR3: TGTGCCAGCAGCCAGCCTTCGACTAGCGGGAGGGTAGAGACCCAGTACTTC. It codes for CASSQPSTSGRVETQYF.

In this sample, this clonotype turned up many times. The chain uses TRBV20-1 and TRBJ2-3, with TRBD1 matching 8 bases. V was clipped by 2 bases and J by 0 bases; unmatched bases: 4. In germline, CDR1 is DFQATT, CDR2 SNEGSKA (reference sequence). CDR3 length: 15 residues. The CDR3 reads CSARQGATSTDTQYF. The CDR3 bases are TGCAGTGCTAGACAGGGGGCAACTAGCACAGATACGCAGTATTTT.

This clonotype was detected many times. The chain has TRBV6-1 and TRBJ2-7; D possibly corresponds to TRBD2 (5 bases). The CDR3 has 11 amino acids. Germline loops: CDR1 MNHNS, CDR2 SASEGT. V was pared by 7 bases and J by 7 bases, with 11 bases between. Here the CDR3 DNA reads TGTGCCAGCATGGGAGTGCAGGAGCAGTACGTC. It specifies CASMGVQEQYV.

This clonotype was detected only a few times. The rearrangement uses TRBV2 and TRBJ2-1, with D possibly matching TRBD2 (6 bases). The V and J ends lost 10 bases and 0 bases respectively, with 10 bases between them. The length of the CDR3 is 13 residues. Per germline, CDR1 SNHLY and CDR2 FYNNEI. The chain's CDR3 is CANAGSSYNEQFF. DNA of the CDR3: TGTGCCAACGCGGGGAGCTCCTACAATGAGCAGTTCTTC.

The chain is built from TRBV4-1 and TRBJ2-2; 9 bases fit TRBD2. V lost 0 bases and J lost 5; bases outside the gene matches: 7. The CDR3 length is 17 residues. CDR1 and CDR2 from the germline V gene are MGHRA and YSYEKL. The CDR3 nucleotides are TGCGCCAGCAGCCAAGAAGGTGCCCTAGCGGGAACCGGGGAGCTGTTTTTT. Residues: CASSQEGALAGTGELFF.

This clonotype was detected only a few times. The chain joins TRBV7-9 to TRBJ2-2; TRBD2 aligns across 13 bases. The V gene end was trimmed by 3 bases and the J gene end by 4 bases; junction bases not matched to a gene: 5. Germline CDR1 SEHNR, CDR2 FQNEAQ (reference sequence). The CDR3 is 17 residues long. CDR3 coding DNA: TGTGCCAGCAGCTTTCCTGGACTAGCGGGAGCCACCGGGGAGCTGTTTTTT. It yields the protein CASSFPGLAGATGELFF.

The rearrangement links TRBV5-1 to TRBJ2-5, with D possibly TRBD2 on 7 matching bases. Per the germline V gene, CDR1 is SGHRS and CDR2 is YFSETQ. Trimming stripped 1 base from V and 3 bases from J, with 16 bases between. This CDR3 region has 16 residues. The CDR3 DNA is TGCGCCAGCAGCTTGCTCGAGGGGGAGGGTGAAGAGACCCAGTACTTC. Its translation is CASSLLEGEGEETQYF.

The table lists this clonotype with a few counts. This rearrangement joins TRBV10-3 to TRBJ2-3; possibly TRBD1 or TRBD2 for D (5 bases each). Trimming left V 11 bases short and J 0 bases short, with 18 bases between. CDR1 and CDR2 (germline): ENHRY, SYGVKD. The CDR3 length is 15 residues. The CDR3 is CAASSGTTSTDTQYF. Here the CDR3 DNA reads TGTGCCGCGAGCTCCGGGACCACCAGCACAGATACGCAGTATTTT.